This T cell receptor beta chain was sequenced during a study of T-cell reconstitution after alpha-beta-depleted transplantation in children. Study-level findings and limits: Expanded graft clones, several hundred of them, were reportedly the source of alpha-beta T cells about two months after transplant. Some patients owed their high day-60 TCRbeta diversity to surviving recipient T cells and thymic progenitors. Newly generated T cells supplied most T-cell counts and diversity one year post-transplant.

Preparing the TCRbeta library involved the use of unique molecular identifiers. TCRdb re-called the PCR reads through MiXCR, storing one row per CDR3 protein. The top ten clones hold approximately 5% of a sample with some 840,000 distinct CDR3 sequences, under 20% of them seen once. This clonotype was counted many times. Its specificity is not known. CDR1 is SGHRS and CDR2 is YFSETQ in the germline V gene. V dropped 2 bases and J dropped 7; count of bases not matched to a gene: 4. CDR3 length equals 15 residues. Source: PBMCs, mostly from graft donor cells, taken 360 days after TCRalphabeta/CD19-depleted stem cell transplant. The chain couples TRBV5-1 to TRBJ2-2; 11 bases fit TRBD2. This receptor was identified in a male patient younger than 18 who had a stem cell transplant for acute lymphoblastic leukemia, so the T cells may come from the graft donor. CDR3 coding DNA: TGCGCCAGCAGCTTACTAGCGGGAGTTGTCGGGGAGCTGTTTTTT. It codes for CASSLLAGVVGELFF.